This is a list of T cell receptor beta chains from one sample in a study of T-cell memory formation after mild COVID-19. TCRdb used MiXCR to reprocess the 5' RACE reads, holding one entry per CDR3 protein. This sample yields roughly 300,000 distinct CDR3 sequences, of which roughly 16% are seen a single time; less than 30% belongs to the top ten. Sample: PBMCs or a T cell subset sorted from them (not recorded which). These receptors came from a man aged 18-30 years who had mild COVID-19 (a few samples of this study predate the infection). Cell type and time point are not known. CDR3s include the opening cysteine and the closing phenylalanine or tryptophan. Each record gives: V gene, J gene, clone size, CDR3 length, CDR3 protein. Rows give clone size only sometimes, using once, few, many, or a class for an expanded clone.

v_call: TRBV7-6
j_call: TRBJ2-7
clone_size: NA
cdr3_length: 15
cdr3_aa: CASSRGPVGPYEQYF

v_call: TRBV6-5
j_call: TRBJ2-5
clone_size: few
cdr3_length: 16
cdr3_aa: CASSYGLAGPQETQYF

v_call: TRBV7-8
j_call: TRBJ1-6
clone_size: few
cdr3_length: 16
cdr3_aa: CASSLGVVTEYSPLHF

v_call: TRBV4-1
j_call: TRBJ2-5
clone_size: NA
cdr3_length: 14
cdr3_aa: CASSQDKVLETQYF

v_call: TRBV6-6
j_call: TRBJ2-5
clone_size: few
cdr3_length: 15
cdr3_aa: CASSYSRPAKETQYF

v_call: TRBV2
j_call: TRBJ2-2
clone_size: NA
cdr3_length: 11
cdr3_aa: CASKADGELFF

v_call: TRBV7-6
j_call: TRBJ1-5
clone_size: few
cdr3_length: 16
cdr3_aa: CASSLWAGNSNQPQHF

v_call: TRBV7-3
j_call: TRBJ2-7
clone_size: NA
cdr3_length: 14
cdr3_aa: CASSSDSSSYEQYF

v_call: TRBV20-1
j_call: TRBJ2-2
clone_size: few
cdr3_length: 14
cdr3_aa: CSAQGQENTGELFF

v_call: TRBV3-2
j_call: TRBJ2-4
clone_size: NA
cdr3_length: 14
cdr3_aa: CASSQRDSQNIQYF

v_call: TRBV3-1
j_call: TRBJ2-5
clone_size: NA
cdr3_length: 15
cdr3_aa: CASSGDLAAGETQYF

v_call: TRBV6-5
j_call: TRBJ2-1
clone_size: few
cdr3_length: 10
cdr3_aa: CASSVNEQFF

v_call: TRBV28
j_call: TRBJ1-4
clone_size: few
cdr3_length: 14
cdr3_aa: CASSFPKGYEKLFF

v_call: TRBV7-3
j_call: TRBJ2-2
clone_size: NA
cdr3_length: 14
cdr3_aa: CASSLIAEGGELFF

v_call: TRBV10-3
j_call: TRBJ2-2
clone_size: few
cdr3_length: 12
cdr3_aa: CAIAPTSGELFF

v_call: TRBV28
j_call: TRBJ1-1
clone_size: few
cdr3_length: 15
cdr3_aa: CASSPDRGRVTEAFF

v_call: TRBV20-1
j_call: TRBJ2-1
clone_size: many
cdr3_length: 16
cdr3_aa: CSAITGQGGFYNEQFF

v_call: TRBV6-5
j_call: TRBJ1-5
clone_size: NA
cdr3_length: 14
cdr3_aa: CASSLYGPGRPQHF

v_call: TRBV6-5
j_call: TRBJ1-1
clone_size: NA
cdr3_length: 12
cdr3_aa: CAVGQLNTEAFF

v_call: TRBV5-1
j_call: TRBJ2-1
clone_size: NA
cdr3_length: 12
cdr3_aa: CASSPATSEQFF

v_call: TRBV3-1
j_call: TRBJ1-2
clone_size: few
cdr3_length: 15
cdr3_aa: CASSRDPGANYGYTF

v_call: TRBV20-1
j_call: TRBJ2-3
clone_size: once
cdr3_length: 18
cdr3_aa: CSARIPNGLAGRTDTQYF

v_call: TRBV27
j_call: TRBJ1-5
clone_size: NA
cdr3_length: 16
cdr3_aa: CASSSLGDLSHQPQHF

v_call: TRBV7-9
j_call: TRBJ2-1
clone_size: NA
cdr3_length: 13
cdr3_aa: CASSLAGTPRGFF

v_call: TRBV27
j_call: TRBJ1-1
clone_size: NA
cdr3_length: 13
cdr3_aa: CASRINRGGEAFF

v_call: TRBV5-1
j_call: TRBJ2-1
clone_size: few
cdr3_length: 17
cdr3_aa: CASSGGLAGGRYNEQFF

v_call: TRBV4-3
j_call: TRBJ1-5
clone_size: few
cdr3_length: 18
cdr3_aa: CASSQGTGGAGSNQPQHF

v_call: TRBV5-1
j_call: TRBJ1-2
clone_size: few
cdr3_length: 13
cdr3_aa: CASSLASRSGYTF

v_call: TRBV6-2/TRBV6-3
j_call: TRBJ2-7
clone_size: NA
cdr3_length: 15
cdr3_aa: CASSTSGGAANEQYF

v_call: TRBV30
j_call: TRBJ1-1
clone_size: few
cdr3_length: 12
cdr3_aa: CAWGLAGLGAFF

v_call: TRBV18
j_call: TRBJ1-1
clone_size: NA
cdr3_length: 14
cdr3_aa: CASSPGARDTEAFF

v_call: TRBV7-8
j_call: TRBJ2-7
clone_size: many
cdr3_length: 13
cdr3_aa: CASSPGTGDEQYF

v_call: TRBV28
j_call: TRBJ2-6
clone_size: few
cdr3_length: 16
cdr3_aa: CASSLPRGSGANVLTF

v_call: TRBV9
j_call: TRBJ2-3
clone_size: many
cdr3_length: 14
cdr3_aa: CASSETGGTDTQYF

v_call: TRBV7-3
j_call: TRBJ2-3
clone_size: few
cdr3_length: 14
cdr3_aa: CASSLGSSSDTQYF

v_call: TRBV5-6
j_call: TRBJ1-6
clone_size: once
cdr3_length: 11
cdr3_aa: CASSRRGALHF

v_call: TRBV5-1
j_call: TRBJ2-3
clone_size: few
cdr3_length: 17
cdr3_aa: CASSFQPRGGSTDTQYF

v_call: TRBV12-3/TRBV12-4
j_call: TRBJ2-7
clone_size: NA
cdr3_length: 16
cdr3_aa: CASSDSLEQGPYEQYF

v_call: TRBV6-6
j_call: TRBJ2-3
clone_size: many
cdr3_length: 17
cdr3_aa: CASSYPREGSSTDTQYF

v_call: TRBV9
j_call: TRBJ1-2
clone_size: NA
cdr3_length: 18
cdr3_aa: CASSVGRRGGTALYGYTF

v_call: TRBV7-2
j_call: TRBJ1-6
clone_size: NA
cdr3_length: 15
cdr3_aa: CASSLGTEYNSPLHF

v_call: TRBV4-3
j_call: TRBJ1-6
clone_size: few
cdr3_length: 16
cdr3_aa: CASSQGWGSYNSPLHF

v_call: TRBV7-6
j_call: TRBJ2-7
clone_size: NA
cdr3_length: 14
cdr3_aa: CASSLAGPDYEQYF

v_call: TRBV6-2/TRBV6-3
j_call: TRBJ2-1
clone_size: few
cdr3_length: 16
cdr3_aa: CASTFSRQGMANEQFF

v_call: TRBV7-9
j_call: TRBJ1-1
clone_size: NA
cdr3_length: 14
cdr3_aa: CASTTRGKDTEAFF

v_call: TRBV5-1
j_call: TRBJ1-6
clone_size: few
cdr3_length: 16
cdr3_aa: CASSPKGEEEDSPLHF

v_call: TRBV20-1
j_call: TRBJ2-3
clone_size: many
cdr3_length: 11
cdr3_aa: CSPPQADTQYF

v_call: TRBV4-2
j_call: TRBJ2-7
clone_size: few
cdr3_length: 17
cdr3_aa: CASSQDGESGFVYEQYF

v_call: TRBV7-6
j_call: TRBJ2-5
clone_size: few
cdr3_length: 16
cdr3_aa: CASSWVGTGSQETQYF

v_call: TRBV7-2
j_call: TRBJ1-3
clone_size: few
cdr3_length: 17
cdr3_aa: CASSLAGNRNSGNTIYF

v_call: TRBV6-5
j_call: TRBJ1-2
clone_size: NA
cdr3_length: 15
cdr3_aa: CASSYVRGPNYGYTF

v_call: TRBV29-1
j_call: TRBJ1-1
clone_size: NA
cdr3_length: 14
cdr3_aa: CSATGTGVPTEAFF

v_call: TRBV6-6
j_call: TRBJ2-5
clone_size: many
cdr3_length: 14
cdr3_aa: CASSLFGGGETQYF

v_call: TRBV4-2
j_call: TRBJ1-4
clone_size: NA
cdr3_length: 13
cdr3_aa: CASSQDFRDELFF

v_call: TRBV30
j_call: TRBJ2-6
clone_size: many
cdr3_length: 15
cdr3_aa: CASGEGATGANVLTF

v_call: TRBV29-1
j_call: TRBJ2-5
clone_size: many
cdr3_length: 15
cdr3_aa: CSVLQSGTERETQYF

v_call: TRBV5-1
j_call: TRBJ2-6
clone_size: many
cdr3_length: 15
cdr3_aa: CASSSTGTGANVLTF

v_call: TRBV7-8
j_call: TRBJ1-4
clone_size: many
cdr3_length: 14
cdr3_aa: CASSLSSLGEKLFF

v_call: TRBV2
j_call: TRBJ1-5
clone_size: NA
cdr3_length: 14
cdr3_aa: CASRELGLNQPQHF

v_call: TRBV5-5
j_call: TRBJ1-6
clone_size: few
cdr3_length: 14
cdr3_aa: CASSSGGYNSPLHF